A single sample is the source of the 15 T cell receptor beta chains below, sequenced in a study of T-cell reconstitution after alpha-beta-depleted transplantation in children. Using unique molecular identifiers, the investigators prepared the TCRbeta library. TCRdb re-called the PCR reads through MiXCR, storing one row per CDR3 protein. The table shows approximately 7,000 distinct CDR3 sequences, with around 5.3% occurring only once. The specimen comprised PBMCs, mostly from graft donor cells, sampled 180 days after TCRalphabeta/CD19-depleted stem cell transplant. Every receptor here comes from a child younger than two who had a stem cell transplant for acute myeloid leukemia, so the T cells may come from the graft donor.

This clonotype came up many times. This chain joins TRBV3-1 and TRBJ1-6, with D possibly TRBD1 on 5 matching bases. The CDR3 spans 14 residues. V was shortened by 0 bases and J by 10 bases, with 10 bases between the two germline ends. CDR1 LGHDT and CDR2 YNNKEL come from the germline V gene (reference sequence). The CDR3 DNA follows: TGTGCCAGCAGCCAAGATCCAGGGTGGTCACCCCTCCACTTT. This translates into CASSQDPGWSPLHF.

In its sample, this clonotype was seen many times. The chain is built from TRBV13 and TRBJ2-5; either TRBD1 or TRBD2 may supply D (5 bases each). Germline V gene sequence: CDR1 PRHDT, CDR2 FYEKMQ (reference sequence). This CDR3 spans 16 amino acids. Trimming left V 5 bases short and J 0 bases short, with 16 bases between. The CDR3 is CASSTSAGTYQETQYF. DNA of the CDR3: TGTGCCAGCAGCACCTCGGCAGGGACGTACCAAGAGACCCAGTACTTC.

This clonotype has a count of ten or more. The chain uses TRBV19 and TRBJ2-5, with TRBD1 matching over 11 bases. The CDR3 is 15 residues long. Germline assignment: CDR1 LNHDA and CDR2 SQIVND (reference sequence). J gave up 2 bases and V 7 bases, and 6 bases lay outside the gene matches. DNA of the CDR3: TGTGCCAGTACCGGCTGGGACAGGGGGCAAGAGACCCAGTACTTC. Its protein is CASTGWDRGQETQYF.

V usage is TRBV20-1 and J usage is TRBJ2-6; D gene unclear. CDR1 is DFQATT and CDR2 is SNEGSKA in the germline V gene (reference sequence). The V end lost 6 bases, the J end lost 0 bases, and 12 bases lay between the germline ends. The CDR3 extends over 15 amino acids. The DNA of the CDR3 is TGCAGTGCAACGGGTCCTATCTCTGGGGCCAACGTCCTGACTTTC. Translation gives CSATGPISGANVLTF.

Judged by abundance, this clonotype is medium-sized (0.01 to 0.1%). The rearrangement links TRBV6-2 or TRBV6-3 to TRBJ2-7, with 10 bases lining up with TRBD1. Per germline, CDR1 MNHEY and CDR2 SVGEGT. J gave up 3 bases and V 2 bases, and 7 bases lay outside the gene matches. The CDR3 loop spans 16 amino acids. The CDR3 loop reads CASSYPRGQGNYEQYF. The CDR3 DNA sequence: TGTGCCAGCAGTTACCCGCGGGGACAGGGGAACTACGAGCAGTACTTC.

In its sample, this clonotype ranks as medium-sized. The chain joins TRBV25-1 to TRBJ2-7; no definite D call. The CDR3 extends over 12 amino acids. Germline V CDR1 and CDR2: MGHDK, SYGVNS. V lost 4 bases to trimming and J lost 4 bases, with 8 bases between them. The CDR3, as DNA: TGTGCCAGCAGTGCCTATGGGTACGAGCAGTACTTC. This gives the protein CASSAYGYEQYF.

This clonotype was counted at least ten times. V is TRBV28 and J is TRBJ1-1, with 7 bases matching TRBD1. Germline V lookup: CDR1 MDHEN, CDR2 SYDVKM. V lost 3 bases and J lost 6; bases outside the gene matches: 10. The CDR3 runs to 15 residues. Here the CDR3 reads CASSLMDRPVAEAFF. In DNA, the CDR3 is TGTGCCAGCAGTTTGATGGACAGGCCAGTCGCTGAAGCTTTCTTT.

This clonotype was recorded at least ten times. This chain connects TRBV3-1 to TRBJ2-5, with TRBD2 matching over 9 bases. Germline trimming cut 3 bases from V and 5 bases from J; bases unmatched to any gene: 10. The CDR3 has 16 amino acids. Germline V gene sequence: CDR1 LGHDT, CDR2 YNNKEL (reference sequence). As DNA, the CDR3 is TGTGCCAGCAGCCACCGTATTAGCGGGGGTGGGGAGACCCAGTACTTC. It specifies CASSHRISGGGETQYF.

This clonotype was observed many times. The chain recombines TRBV5-1 with TRBJ2-3, with 7 nucleotides matching TRBD2. CDR1 and CDR2 from the germline V gene are SGHRS and YFSETQ. V shed 1 base, J shed 4 bases, and the junction held 6 bases outside the gene matches. This CDR3 is 15 amino acids long. CDR3 residues: CASSLLGGRSDTQYF. DNA for the CDR3: TGCGCCAGCAGCTTGCTTGGCGGGAGATCAGATACGCAGTATTTT.

This clonotype is labeled as medium-sized. The chain joins TRBV20-1 to TRBJ2-3, with 12 nucleotides matching TRBD2. Germline V gives CDR1 DFQATT, CDR2 SNEGSKA (reference sequence). The CDR3 has 21 residues. The V and J ends lost 3 bases and 1 base, in that order; junction bases with no gene match: 20. In nucleotides, the CDR3 is TGCAGTGCTAGGGTCCTGAGTTACCTAGCGGGAGGGCCCAGTCGCACAGATACGCAGTATTTT. As protein: CSARVLSYLAGGPSRTDTQYF.

The genes are TRBV14 and TRBJ2-5; D gene ambiguous. The CDR3 length is 17 residues. The V and J ends lost 4 bases and 0 bases respectively, with 18 bases between them. The germline gives CDR1 SGHDN, CDR2 FVKESK. The CDR3: CASSLLRTPLYQETQYF. CDR3 coding DNA: TGTGCCAGCAGCCTCCTTCGAACGCCTCTGTACCAAGAGACCCAGTACTTC.

Relative to its sample, this clonotype is medium-sized. The chain carries TRBV20-1 and TRBJ1-1; the D gene is possibly TRBD1 (5 bases). Between the trimmed V and J ends, which lost 8 bases and 2 bases, there was a span of 12 bases. The CDR3 runs to 12 residues. Germline CDR1 DFQATT, CDR2 SNEGSKA (reference sequence). The CDR3 DNA follows: TGCAGTCCCTCCCAGGGTAACACTGAAGCTTTCTTT. Amino acids: CSPSQGNTEAFF.

This clonotype came up many times. The chain combines TRBV10-3 with TRBJ2-3; TRBD2 matches 8 bases. J gave up 0 bases and V 7 bases, and 6 bases lay outside the gene matches. CDR1 and CDR2 from the germline V gene are ENHRY and SYGVKD. The CDR3 is made up of 15 amino acids. DNA of the CDR3: TGTGCCATCACCCAGACTAGCGATAGCACAGATACGCAGTATTTT. Protein product: CAITQTSDSTDTQYF.

In this sample, this clonotype turned up many times. The chain recombines TRBV28 with TRBJ2-3; D is perhaps TRBD1 or TRBD2 (6 bases each). Deletions cut 10 bases from V and 0 bases from J, with 20 bases between. Germline assignment: CDR1 MDHEN and CDR2 SYDVKM. This CDR3 is built from 16 residues. This chain's CDR3 is CATFEGGAFSTDTQYF. The CDR3 DNA reads as TGTGCCACTTTTGAGGGGGGCGCGTTTAGCACAGATACGCAGTATTTT.

This clonotype is labeled as medium-sized. The V and J genes are TRBV27 and TRBJ2-1, with a tentative D call TRBD2 (5 bases). The CDR3 loop spans 16 amino acids. The V end was cut by 6 bases, the J end by 0 bases, with 15 bases between. Germline V gene lookup returns CDR1 MNHEY and CDR2 SMNVEV (reference sequence). CDR3: CASRRLAGSSYNEQFF. The CDR3 region has the DNA TGTGCCAGCAGGCGCCTAGCTGGGAGCTCCTACAATGAGCAGTTCTTC.